This TCR beta chain is drawn from a study of cytomegalovirus exposure and HLA in healthy donors. Study results and limitations: As a later analysis revealed, most CMV-associated TCR beta chains appeared HLA-restricted. Later analysis identified several of the most significant clusters that appeared linked to common viral pathogens.

The PCR made use of 60 Vbeta and 13 Jbeta primers. Clones were sequenced by immunoSEQ multiplex PCR, and TCRdb holds only the in-frame ones, with some missing. The sample includes approximately 120,000 clones, roughly 77% of them seen just once. From germline, CDR1 is MNHNS and CDR2 SASEGT. This CDR3 comprises 13 residues. Trimming removed 6 bases from V and 2 bases from J, with 11 bases in between. Of note for this clone: Its target is unknown.

Input material: PBMCs. This sequence joins TRBV6-1 and TRBJ2-7; weak D call: TRBD1 (5 bases). This TCR was sampled from a woman younger than 45 in good health and CMV-seronegative. The CDR3 protein is CASSGRATYEQYF. CDR3 sequence (DNA): TGTGCCAGCAGCGGCAGGGCCACCTACGAGCAGTACTTC.